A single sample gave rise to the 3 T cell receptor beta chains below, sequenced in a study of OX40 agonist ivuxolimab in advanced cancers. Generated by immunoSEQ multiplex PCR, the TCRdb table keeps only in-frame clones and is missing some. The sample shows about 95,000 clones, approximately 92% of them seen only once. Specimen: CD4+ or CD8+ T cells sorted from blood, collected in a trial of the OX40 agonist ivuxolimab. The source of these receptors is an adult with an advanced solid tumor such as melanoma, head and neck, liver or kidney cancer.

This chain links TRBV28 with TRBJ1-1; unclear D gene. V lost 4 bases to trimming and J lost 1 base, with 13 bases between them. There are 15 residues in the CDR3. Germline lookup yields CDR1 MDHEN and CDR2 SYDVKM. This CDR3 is CASSSLKLQNTEAFF. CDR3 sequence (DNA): TGTGCCAGCAGTTCATTGAAACTCCAGAACACTGAAGCTTTCTTT.

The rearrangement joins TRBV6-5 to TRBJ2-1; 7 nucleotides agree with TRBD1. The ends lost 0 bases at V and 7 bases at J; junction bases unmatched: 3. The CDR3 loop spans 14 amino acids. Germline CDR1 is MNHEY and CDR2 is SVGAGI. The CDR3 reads CASSYSRGRNEQFF. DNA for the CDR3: TGTGCCAGCAGTTACTCAAGGGGGCGGAATGAGCAGTTCTTC.

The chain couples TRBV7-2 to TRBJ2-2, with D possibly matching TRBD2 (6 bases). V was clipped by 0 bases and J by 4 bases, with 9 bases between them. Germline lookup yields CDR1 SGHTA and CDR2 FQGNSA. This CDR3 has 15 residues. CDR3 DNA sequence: TGTGCCAGCAGCTTAGCGAGGGGAGGCACCGGGGAGCTGTTTTTT. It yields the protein CASSLARGGTGELFF. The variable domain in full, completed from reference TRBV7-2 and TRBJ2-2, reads GAGVSQSPSNKVTEKGKDVELRCDPISGHTALYWYRQSLGQGLEFLIYFQGNSAPDKSGLPSDRFSAERTGGSVSTLTIQRTQQEDSAVYLCASSLARGGTGELFFGEGSRLTVL.